This TCR beta chain is from a study of cytomegalovirus exposure and HLA in healthy donors. The germline gives CDR1 SGHNT, CDR2 YENEEA. J was trimmed by 9 bases and V by 6 bases; bases with no gene match: 6. The CDR3 loop spans 15 amino acids. Some clones are missing from TCRdb's copy, which holds only in-frame ones; the method was immunoSEQ multiplex PCR. The profile shows approximately 170,000 clones, 84% of them singletons. Study findings and constraints: In vitro confirmation showed a few CMV-associated chains to be CMV antigen specific. Accounts indicate the classifier identified cytomegalovirus status with strong specificity and sensitivity.

About this clone: Its specificity is unknown.

This chain connects TRBV11-3 to TRBJ2-1; 15 bases are shared with TRBD2. The sequenced material came from PBMCs. This TCR was recovered from a man between 25 and 39 years old in good health and CMV-seropositive. CDR3 sequence (DNA): TGTGCCAGCAGTCCCGGACTAGCGGGAGGGGGTGAGCAGTTCTTC. Its translation is CASSPGLAGGGEQFF.